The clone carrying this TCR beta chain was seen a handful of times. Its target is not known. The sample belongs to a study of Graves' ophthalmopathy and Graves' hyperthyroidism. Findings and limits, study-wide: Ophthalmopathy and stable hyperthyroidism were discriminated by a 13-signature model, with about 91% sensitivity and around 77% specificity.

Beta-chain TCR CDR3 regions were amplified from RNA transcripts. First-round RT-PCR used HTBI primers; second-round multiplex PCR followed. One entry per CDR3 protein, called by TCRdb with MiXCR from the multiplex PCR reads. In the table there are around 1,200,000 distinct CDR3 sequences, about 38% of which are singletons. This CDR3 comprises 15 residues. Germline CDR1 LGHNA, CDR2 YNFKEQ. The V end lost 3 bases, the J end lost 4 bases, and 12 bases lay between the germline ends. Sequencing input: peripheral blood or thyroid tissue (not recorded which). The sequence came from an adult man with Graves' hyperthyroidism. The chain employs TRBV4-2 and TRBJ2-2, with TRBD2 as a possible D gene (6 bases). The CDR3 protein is CASSQERGSTGELFF. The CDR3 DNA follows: TGTGCCAGCAGCCAGGAACGGGGGAGCACCGGGGAGCTGTTTTTT.